This TCR beta chain stems from a study of T cell repertoires in ileal Crohn's disease. Across the whole study: Thiopurines (around twelve) or anti-TNF agents (approximately 20) were given postoperatively to about half. The study, taken as a whole, reports: Clonal expansions were more frequent in active smokers than non-smokers at surgery.

V lost 4 bases and J lost 6, with 6 bases in between. Looked up from germline, CDR1 is WSHSY and CDR2 is SAAADI. CDR3 length equals 11 residues. Profiled with immunoSEQ multiplex PCR; TCRdb holds only in-frame clones, not every one. The table shows more than 5,500 clones, with 72% occurring only once. This clone was detected a few times. Its antigen is not identified. The sample was ileal tissue. J is TRBJ1-1 and V is TRBV10-2; D is uncertain. This TCR derives from an adult with Crohn's disease. Written as DNA, the CDR3 is TGCGCCAGCAGTGCCGGGGCTGAAGCTTTCTTT. It is translated as CASSAGAEAFF.